A single sample gave rise to the 29 T cell receptor beta chains below, sequenced in a study of control samples from healthy donors and cancer patients. TCRdb keeps only in-frame clones here, not all; method: immunoSEQ multiplex PCR. There are under 80,000 clones in the sample; roughly 93% occur only once, and over 0.95% lies in the top ten. The material sequenced was PBMCs. Receptor source: a woman between 40 and 55 years old with lung cancer.

This chain connects TRBV18 to TRBJ1-1; 7 bases line up with TRBD1. The CDR3 extends over 13 amino acids. The germline gives CDR1 KGHSH, CDR2 LQKENI. V trimming: 3 bases; J trimming: 5 bases; junction bases outside the gene matches: 3. CDR3 DNA: TGTGCCAGCTCACCTCAGGGGGGAACTGAAGCTTTCTTT. Protein sequence: CASSPQGGTEAFF.

This clone showed up just once. The rearrangement uses TRBV6-5 and TRBJ1-2; 8 nucleotides match TRBD1. The CDR3 covers 15 residues. Germline trimming cut 5 bases from V and 1 base from J; bases unmatched to any gene: 6. Germline V gives CDR1 MNHEY, CDR2 SVGAGI. The CDR3 coding sequence is TGTGCCAGCAGTACCCGACAGGGGCTTAACTATGGCTACACCTTC. It encodes CASSTRQGLNYGYTF.

The J gene is TRBJ1-1, the V gene TRBV6-5; D is uncertain. Germline CDR1 is MNHEY and CDR2 is SVGAGI. The germline V and J ends were trimmed by 0 bases and 1 base, with 9 bases remaining between them. The CDR3 length is 15 residues. The CDR3 region has the DNA TGTGCCAGCAGTTACTCACTAGCAGAGAACACTGAAGCTTTCTTT. It encodes CASSYSLAENTEAFF.

The V gene is TRBV29-1, the J gene TRBJ2-5; TRBD2 agrees at 7 bases. CDR3 length equals 15 residues. V trimming: 7 bases; J trimming: 5 bases; junction bases outside the gene matches: 16. The V gene's germline CDR1 is SQVTM and CDR2 ANQGSEA. As DNA, the CDR3 is TGCAGCGGGGGGGGACTCAAATCGTGGTTGGAGACCCAGTACTTC. This gives the protein CSGGGLKSWLETQYF.

V usage is TRBV6-2 or TRBV6-3 and J usage is TRBJ1-4; D is possibly TRBD1 (6 bases). The length of the CDR3 is 15 residues. The germline gives CDR1 MNHEY, CDR2 SVGEGT. Trimming pared 2 bases from V and 5 bases from J, leaving 12 bases between. Here the CDR3 reads CASSYPGRGNEKLFF. The DNA for the CDR3 is TGTGCCAGCAGTTACCCAGGGAGGGGGAATGAAAAACTGTTTTTT.

V gene TRBV27 combines with J gene TRBJ1-1, with D possibly matching TRBD1 (5 bases). Per the germline V gene, CDR1 is MNHEY and CDR2 is SMNVEV (reference sequence). Trimming removed 6 bases at V and 0 bases at J, with 14 bases between. The CDR3 spans 15 residues. The CDR3 loop is CASRGPRLMNTEAFF. The DNA of the CDR3 is TGTGCCAGCAGGGGACCTCGGCTCATGAACACTGAAGCTTTCTTT.

This chain joins TRBV12-3 or TRBV12-4 and TRBJ1-4; no clear D. The ends were cut back, 6 bases at V and 5 bases at J, with 10 bases in the middle. The CDR3 has 13 residues. Written as DNA, the CDR3 is TGTGCCAGCAGACCGGACCCCAATGAAAAACTGTTTTTT. It encodes CASRPDPNEKLFF.

This clone was counted a few times. CDR3 region: CASSQGVAPLQETQYF. The CDR3 coding sequence is TGCGCCAGCAGCCAAGGGGTAGCGCCACTCCAAGAGACCCAGTACTTC. V gene TRBV4-1 combines with J gene TRBJ2-5, with D possibly matching TRBD2 (5 bases). The CDR3 consists of 16 residues. The germline CDR1 and CDR2 sequences are MGHRA and YSYEKL. The V gene lost 1 base and the J gene lost 1 base, with 13 bases spanning the gap.

A single count supports this clone. This chain connects TRBV5-1 to TRBJ2-7, with D unclear. This CDR3 has 16 amino acids. Germline assignment: CDR1 SGHRS and CDR2 YFSETQ. V was cut by 2 bases and J by 0 bases, with 15 bases left in between. The CDR3 region has the DNA TGCGCCAGCAGCTTTCACCTAGGGTCGAGCTCCTACGAGCAGTACTTC. This codes for CASSFHLGSSSYEQYF.

In its sample, this clone was seen once. The rearrangement joins TRBV21-1 to TRBJ1-4. TRBV21-1 is annotated as a pseudogene. This CDR3 spans 13 amino acids. The CDR3 bases are TGTGCCAGCAGCAAAAAAGTTTCCCTGAAACTGTTTTTT. Translating it yields CASSKKVSLKLFF.

This clone appeared a few times. In nucleotides, the CDR3 is TGTGCCAGCAGCTTAAGTTTGGGGACGGGGATTAATTCACCCCTCCACTTT. This sequence encodes CASSLSLGTGINSPLHF. This chain uses TRBV5-6 with TRBJ1-6, with a possible D match to TRBD1 (5 bases). Germline values: CDR1 SGHDT, CDR2 YYEEEE. Between the trimmed V and J ends, which lost 2 bases and 6 bases, there was a span of 18 bases. This CDR3 comprises 17 residues.

The J gene is TRBJ1-1, the V gene TRBV29-1; the match to TRBD1 covers 8 bases. CDR1 and CDR2 (germline): SQVTM, ANQGSEA. This CDR3 region has 17 residues. With 5 bases clipped from V and 1 base from J, the junction kept 15 bases outside the gene matches. DNA of the CDR3: TGCAGCGTTAAGAGTGGTACAGGGGACAGGTGGAACACTGAAGCTTTCTTT. Residues: CSVKSGTGDRWNTEAFF.

This chain connects TRBV4-1 to TRBJ1-4, with D tentatively TRBD1 (6 bases). From germline, CDR1 is MGHRA and CDR2 YSYEKL. The CDR3 loop spans 14 amino acids. V was shortened by 3 bases and J by 1 base, with 6 bases between the two germline ends. CDR3 nucleotide sequence: TGCGCCAGCAGCCAGGACAGAACTAATGAAAAACTGTTTTTT. It translates to CASSQDRTNEKLFF.

This chain uses TRBV3-1 (or the pseudogene TRBV3-2) with TRBJ2-7; unclear D gene. Germline CDR1 reads LGHDT; CDR2 reads YNNKEL (reference sequence). Trimming stripped 1 base from V and 5 bases from J, with 12 bases between. The CDR3 spans 14 residues. The CDR3 region has the DNA TGTGCCAGCAGCCAAGCGTCAGTTATCCACGAGCAGTACTTC. It encodes CASSQASVIHEQYF.

The chain is built from TRBV28 and TRBJ1-1, with a possible D match to TRBD1 (5 bases). The germline V gene encodes CDR1 MDHEN and CDR2 SYDVKM. V lost 2 bases and J lost 8, with 12 bases in between. The CDR3 is 13 residues long. The CDR3 loop is CASSLTGTDEAFF. The CDR3 DNA sequence: TGTGCCAGCAGTTTAACCGGGACTGACGAAGCTTTCTTT.

The chain recombines TRBV11-2 with TRBJ1-1; D is possibly TRBD1 (5 bases). The germline gives CDR1 SGHAT, CDR2 FQNNGV. Trimming removed 1 base from V and 4 bases from J, with 10 bases in between. The CDR3 has 14 amino acids. CDR3 coding DNA: TGTGCCAGCAGCTTAGCGGCAGGGTTCACTGAAGCTTTCTTT. It translates to CASSLAAGFTEAFF.

This clone was observed a single time. CDR3 coding DNA: TGTGCCAGCAGCTTAAGAGGATGGGACACTGAAGCTTTCTTT. This codes for CASSLRGWDTEAFF. The rearrangement links TRBV7-3 to TRBJ1-1; D remains unclear. This CDR3 has 14 residues. Trimming shortened V by 1 base and J by 3 bases, and 9 bases separated the two germline ends. CDR1 is SGHTA and CDR2 is FQGTGA in the germline V gene.

This sequence joins TRBV10-3 and TRBJ1-1; no clear D gene. The CDR3 sequence is 13 residues long. Trimming took 5 bases from V and 1 from J, leaving 8 bases between them. In germline, CDR1 is ENHRY, CDR2 SYGVKD. CDR3 amino acids: CAISFNGNTEAFF. The CDR3 nucleotides read TGTGCCATCAGTTTTAATGGGAACACTGAAGCTTTCTTT.

The chain recombines TRBV5-6 with TRBJ1-2; maybe TRBD1 (5 bases). The V end was cut by 4 bases, the J end by 3 bases, with 7 bases between. CDR3 length equals 12 residues. CDR1 and CDR2 from the germline V gene are SGHDT and YYEEEE. This CDR3 reads CASSIGDYGYTF. The DNA for the CDR3 is TGTGCCAGCAGCATAGGGGACTATGGCTACACCTTC.

The chain combines TRBV5-1 with TRBJ2-1; 12 nucleotides line up with TRBD2. This CDR3 comprises 15 residues. Trimming removed 4 bases from V and 8 bases from J; junction bases left unmatched: 7. Looked up from germline, CDR1 is SGHRS and CDR2 is YFSETQ. The CDR3: CASSPPSGGADEQFF. The CDR3 DNA reads TGCGCCAGCAGCCCCCCTAGCGGGGGGGCCGATGAGCAGTTCTTC.

V and J are TRBV2 and TRBJ2-7; tentatively, D is TRBD1 or TRBD2 (5 bases each). V was clipped by 7 bases and J by 3 bases, with 16 bases between them. CDR3 size: 14 residues. CDR1 and CDR2 (germline): SNHLY, FYNNEI. As DNA, the CDR3 is TGTGCCAGCACCAACCCTGGGGACCGCTACGAGCAGTACTTC. This translates into CASTNPGDRYEQYF. Filled out from reference TRBV2 and TRBJ2-7, the complete variable domain reads EPEVTQTPSHQVTQMGQEVILRCVPISNHLYFYWYRQILGQKVEFLVSFYNNEISEKSEIFDDQFSVERPDGSNFTLKIRSTKLEDSAMYFCASTNPGDRYEQYFGPGTRLTVT.

This clone was found once. The chain is built from TRBV20-1 and TRBJ2-7; D gene unclear. Germline CDR1 DFQATT, CDR2 SNEGSKA (reference sequence). The CDR3 spans 11 residues. Trimming stripped 0 bases from V and 5 bases from J, with 5 bases between. The CDR3 nucleotides are TGCAGTGCTAGAGATACGGACGAGCAGTACTTC. Amino acids: CSARDTDEQYF.

CDR3 in DNA: TGTGCAAGTCGCTTAGCTACAGGGAGGTCGTATGGCTACACCTTC. Its translation: CASRLATGRSYGYTF. This chain joins TRBV12-2 and TRBJ1-2. TRBV12-2 is given as a pseudogene. The CDR3 has 15 residues.

The chain recombines TRBV10-1 with TRBJ2-7, with no clear D. Germline values: CDR1 WNHNN, CDR2 SYGVQD (reference sequence). This CDR3 spans 14 amino acids. The V end was cut by 0 bases, the J end by 2 bases, with 8 bases between. CDR3 loop: CASSESGPTYEQYF. CDR3 nucleotide sequence: TGCGCCAGCAGTGAGTCAGGACCTACCTACGAGCAGTACTTC.

The DNA of the CDR3 is TGTGCCTGGAGAGAACAGGGGTTTACTTCACCCCTCCACTTT. Residues: CAWREQGFTSPLHF. V gene TRBV30 combines with J gene TRBJ1-6; 7 nucleotides line up with TRBD1. CDR3 length: 14 residues. Germline trimming cut 3 bases from V and 9 bases from J; bases unmatched to any gene: 8. CDR1 is GTSNPN and CDR2 is SVGIG in the germline V gene (reference sequence).

The chain has TRBV14 and TRBJ2-7; D is undetermined. The CDR3 loop spans 14 amino acids. Germline lookup yields CDR1 SGHDN and CDR2 FVKESK. With 0 bases removed from V and 3 bases from J, the gap between germline ends came to 9 bases. CDR3 sequence: CASSQDSSYYEQYF. The CDR3 region has the DNA TGTGCCAGCAGCCAAGACTCGAGCTACTACGAGCAGTACTTC. The variable domain in full, with the rest retrieved from reference TRBV14 and TRBJ2-7, is EAGVTQFPSHSVIEKGQTVTLRCDPISGHDNLYWYRRVMGKEIKFLLHFVKESKQDESGMPNNRFLAERTGGTYSTLKVQPAELEDSGVYFCASSQDSSYYEQYFGPGTRLTVT.

The rearrangement links TRBV18 to TRBJ1-2, with D perhaps TRBD1 (6 bases). The V gene lost 3 bases and the J gene lost 2 bases, with 16 bases spanning the gap. This CDR3 is built from 16 residues. Germline-derived CDR1 and CDR2 are KGHSH and LQKENI. CDR3 nucleotides: TGTGCCAGCTCACCTACAGGGTTTCTTCGGAACTATGGCTACACCTTC. Protein sequence: CASSPTGFLRNYGYTF.

The chain carries TRBV6-5 and TRBJ1-1, with TRBD1 as a possible D gene (5 bases). This CDR3 is built from 13 residues. Germline values: CDR1 MNHEY, CDR2 SVGAGI. V was cut by 8 bases and J by 1 base, with 11 bases left in between. The CDR3 region has the DNA TGTGCCAGCCGAAAAGGACAGAACACTGAAGCTTTCTTT. It codes for CASRKGQNTEAFF.

This clone was seen a handful of times. This rearrangement joins TRBV11-3 to TRBJ2-7, with D perhaps TRBD2 (5 bases). From germline, CDR1 is SGHNT and CDR2 YENEEA. The CDR3 covers 13 residues. Trimming cost V 4 bases and J 5 bases, with 12 bases left between them. The CDR3 loop reads CASSSPRENEQYF. In DNA, the CDR3 is TGTGCCAGCAGCTCCCCACGGGAAAACGAGCAGTACTTC.